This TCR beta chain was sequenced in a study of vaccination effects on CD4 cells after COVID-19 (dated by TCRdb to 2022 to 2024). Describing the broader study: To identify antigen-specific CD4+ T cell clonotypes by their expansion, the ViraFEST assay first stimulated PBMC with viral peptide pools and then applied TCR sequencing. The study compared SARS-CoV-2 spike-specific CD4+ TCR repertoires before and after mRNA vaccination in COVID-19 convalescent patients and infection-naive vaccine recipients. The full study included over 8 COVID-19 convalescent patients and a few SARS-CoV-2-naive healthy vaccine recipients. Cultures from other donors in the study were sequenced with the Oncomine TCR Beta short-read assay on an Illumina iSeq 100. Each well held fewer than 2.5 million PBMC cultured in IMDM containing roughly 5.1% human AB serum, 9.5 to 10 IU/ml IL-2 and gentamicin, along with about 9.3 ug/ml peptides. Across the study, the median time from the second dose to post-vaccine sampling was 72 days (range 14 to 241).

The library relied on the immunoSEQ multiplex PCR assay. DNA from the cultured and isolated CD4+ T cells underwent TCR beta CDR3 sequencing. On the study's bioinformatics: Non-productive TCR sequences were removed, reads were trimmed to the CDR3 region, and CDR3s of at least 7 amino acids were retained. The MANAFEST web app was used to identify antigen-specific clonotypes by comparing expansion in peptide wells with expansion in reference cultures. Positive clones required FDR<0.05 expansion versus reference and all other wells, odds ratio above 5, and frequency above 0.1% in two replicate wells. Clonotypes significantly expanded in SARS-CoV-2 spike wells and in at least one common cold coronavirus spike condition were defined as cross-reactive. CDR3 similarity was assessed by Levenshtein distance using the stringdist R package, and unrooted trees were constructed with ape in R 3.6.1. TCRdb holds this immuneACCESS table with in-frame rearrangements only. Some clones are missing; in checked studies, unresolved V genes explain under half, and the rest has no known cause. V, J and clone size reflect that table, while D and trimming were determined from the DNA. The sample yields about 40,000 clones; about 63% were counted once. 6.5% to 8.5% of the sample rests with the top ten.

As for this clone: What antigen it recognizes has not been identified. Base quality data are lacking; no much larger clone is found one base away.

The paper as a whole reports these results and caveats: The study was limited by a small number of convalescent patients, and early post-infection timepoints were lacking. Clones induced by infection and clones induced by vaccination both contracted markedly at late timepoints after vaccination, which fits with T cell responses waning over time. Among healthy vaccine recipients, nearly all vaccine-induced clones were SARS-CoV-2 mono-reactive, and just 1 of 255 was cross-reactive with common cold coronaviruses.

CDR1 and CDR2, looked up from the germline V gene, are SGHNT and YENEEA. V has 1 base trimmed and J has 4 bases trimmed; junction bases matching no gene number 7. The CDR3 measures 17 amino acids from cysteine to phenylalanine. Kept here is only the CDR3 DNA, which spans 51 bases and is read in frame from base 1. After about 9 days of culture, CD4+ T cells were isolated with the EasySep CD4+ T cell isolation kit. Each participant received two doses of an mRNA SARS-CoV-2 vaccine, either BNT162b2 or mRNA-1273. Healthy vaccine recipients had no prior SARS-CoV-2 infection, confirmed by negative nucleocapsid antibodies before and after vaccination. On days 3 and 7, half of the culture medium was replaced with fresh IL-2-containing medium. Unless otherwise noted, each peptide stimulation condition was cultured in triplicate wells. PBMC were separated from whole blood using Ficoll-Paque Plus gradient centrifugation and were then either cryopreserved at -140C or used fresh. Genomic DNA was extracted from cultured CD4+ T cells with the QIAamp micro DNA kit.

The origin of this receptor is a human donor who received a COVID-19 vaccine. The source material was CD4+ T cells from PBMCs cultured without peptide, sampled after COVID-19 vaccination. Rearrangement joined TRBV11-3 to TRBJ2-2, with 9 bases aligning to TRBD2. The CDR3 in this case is CASSLGASGTGTGELFF. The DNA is TGTGCCAGCAGCTTAGGTGCTAGCGGGACGGGCACCGGGGAGCTGTTTTTT. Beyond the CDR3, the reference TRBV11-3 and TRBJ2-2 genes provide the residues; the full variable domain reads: EAGVVQSPRYKIIEKKQPVAFWCNPISGHNTLYWYLQNLGQGPELLIRYENEEAVDDSQLPKDRFSAERLKGVDSTLKIQPAELGDSAVYLCASSLGASGTGTGELFFGEGSRLTVL.